The 27 T cell receptor beta chains presented below share a single source sample, sequenced in a study of OX40 agonist ivuxolimab in advanced cancers. Library creation used the immunoSEQ multiplex PCR assay. Entries here come from immuneACCESS through TCRdb and include only in-frame sequences with V and J called. Some clones fail to appear in such tables; in the studies checked, an unresolved V gene covers under half of the shortfall, and the cause of the remainder is unknown. The sample table holds about 22,000 clones, of which approximately 91% were seen once. Around 34% of the sample belongs to the ten largest clones. The specimen was CD4+ or CD8+ T cells sorted from blood, collected in a trial of the OX40 agonist ivuxolimab. The source is an adult with an advanced solid tumor such as melanoma, head and neck, liver or kidney cancer.

As to this clone: One end of the junction is discordant with germline, which a read error may explain. The chain combines TRBV7-2 with TRBJ2-7; no reliable D call. Germline V lookup: CDR1 SGHTA, CDR2 FQGNSA. CDR3 length: 13 amino acids. CDR3 DNA sequence: TGCGCCAGCAGCCAAGATTTTTCGAACGAGCAGTACTTC. Its protein product is CASSQDFSNEQYF. Looking up the rest from reference TRBV7-2 and TRBJ2-7 gives the full variable domain: GAGVSQSPSNKVTEKGKDVELRCDPISGHTALYWYRQSLGQGLEFLIYFQGNSAPDKSGLPSDRFSAERTGGSVSTLTIQRTQQEDSAVYLCASSQDFSNEQYFGPGTRLTVT.

The rearrangement links TRBV7-2 to TRBJ1-5; D possibly corresponds to TRBD1 (5 bases). Germline CDR1 reads SGHTA; CDR2 reads FQGNSA. Trimming took off 1 base at V and 3 bases at J, with 13 bases between the two ends. The CDR3 is 16 residues long. CDR3 DNA sequence: TGTGCCAGCAGCTTAGGGTGGGACGGAAACAATCAGCCCCAGCATTTT. Protein sequence: CASSLGWDGNNQPQHF.

The genes are TRBV6-5 and TRBJ1-1, with D unclear. The V and J ends lost 1 base and 1 base respectively, with 7 bases between them. Germline V CDR1 and CDR2: MNHEY, SVGAGI. The CDR3 contains 14 residues. CDR3 region: CASSYFDTNTEAFF. The CDR3 DNA is TGTGCCAGCAGTTACTTCGACACGAACACTGAAGCTTTCTTT.

This clone has a single count. The chain joins TRBV11-3 to TRBJ2-2, with 8 nucleotides matching TRBD1. Trimming cost V 1 base and J 3 bases; bases outside gene matches: 7. CDR1 is SGHNT and CDR2 is YENEEA in the germline V gene. CDR3 length: 17 amino acids. This CDR3 reads CASSLAVGQDYTGELFF. CDR3 in DNA: TGTGCCAGCAGCTTAGCAGTGGGACAGGACTACACCGGGGAGCTGTTTTTT.

This clone is deemed medium-sized. The chain has TRBV14 and TRBJ2-3; unclear D gene. V lost 1 base and J lost 1, with 9 bases in between. The CDR3 is 15 residues long. CDR1 is SGHDN, CDR2 FVKESK, per germline. The CDR3 reads CASSQGEYGTDTQYF. The CDR3 DNA reads as TGTGCCAGCAGCCAAGGCGAGTACGGCACAGATACGCAGTATTTT. The variable domain in full, completed from reference TRBV14 and TRBJ2-3, reads EAGVTQFPSHSVIEKGQTVTLRCDPISGHDNLYWYRRVMGKEIKFLLHFVKESKQDESGMPNNRFLAERTGGTYSTLKVQPAELEDSGVYFCASSQGEYGTDTQYFGPGTRLTVL.

This clone was observed a few times. V is TRBV2 and J is TRBJ1-1; a possible D gene is TRBD1 (6 bases). Germline loops: CDR1 SNHLY, CDR2 FYNNEI. CDR3 length equals 16 residues. Trimming removed 6 bases at V and 8 bases at J, with 25 bases between. CDR3 bases: TGTGCCAGCAGACCAGCCGGGGGGCCACTAATAACAGAAGCTTTCTTT. It codes for CASRPAGGPLITEAFF.

J is TRBJ2-5 and V is TRBV6-5; weak D call: TRBD1 (5 bases). The CDR3 runs to 13 residues. V was pared by 5 bases and J by 2 bases, with 9 bases between. Germline loops: CDR1 MNHEY, CDR2 SVGAGI. The CDR3 region is CASSKQDQETQYF. CDR3 nucleotide sequence: TGTGCCAGCAGTAAACAGGATCAAGAGACCCAGTACTTC.

The V call is TRBV10-3, the J call TRBJ2-7; D unclear. V was pared by 4 bases and J by 7 bases, with 17 bases between. The CDR3 consists of 14 residues. In germline, CDR1 is ENHRY, CDR2 SYGVKD. The CDR3 here is CAISASTLLTEQYF. The CDR3 region has the DNA TGTGCCATCAGTGCGTCGACACTTCTTACGGAGCAGTACTTC.

The chain carries TRBV27 and TRBJ2-7; 10 positions agree with TRBD1. J gave up 7 bases and V 2 bases, and 11 bases lay outside the gene matches. The germline gives CDR1 MNHEY, CDR2 SMNVEV (reference sequence). The length of the CDR3 is 16 residues. CDR3 bases: TGTGCCAGCAGTTTAGCCGACAGGGGGCTTTTGGAAGAGCAGTACTTC. Amino acids: CASSLADRGLLEEQYF.

This chain connects TRBV10-3 to TRBJ2-1, with 7 bases fitting TRBD2. The germline V gene encodes CDR1 ENHRY and CDR2 SYGVKD. CDR3 length equals 17 residues. Trimming removed 9 bases from V and 5 bases from J; junction bases left unmatched: 19. The CDR3 reads CAISLNSVNAGDNEQFF. The CDR3 DNA is TGTGCCATTAGCCTAAATTCAGTTAACGCGGGGGACAATGAGCAGTTCTTC.

The V and J genes are TRBV19 and TRBJ1-1; D gene ambiguous. The germline V gene encodes CDR1 LNHDA and CDR2 SQIVND (reference sequence). V lost 3 bases and J lost 6, with 11 bases in between. The CDR3 sequence is 13 residues long. In nucleotides, the CDR3 is TGTGCCAGTAGTATCGTTTTGGAGGCTGAAGCTTTCTTT. Protein product: CASSIVLEAEAFF.

This chain connects TRBV2 to TRBJ2-7; 9 bases are shared with TRBD1. J gave up 2 bases and V 7 bases, and 6 bases lay outside the gene matches. Germline-derived CDR1 and CDR2 are SNHLY and FYNNEI. There are 14 residues in the CDR3. In DNA form, the CDR3 reads TGTGCCAGCAACACCGGGACAGGGACCTACGAGCAGTACTTC. Translated, it gives CASNTGTGTYEQYF.

The chain couples TRBV6-6 to TRBJ2-1; D unresolved. Germline CDR1 and CDR2: MNHNY and SVGAGI (reference sequence). V lost 6 bases to trimming and J lost 0 bases, with 12 bases between them. This CDR3 is 15 amino acids long. CDR3 sequence reads: CASRPYRVSYNEQFF. DNA for the CDR3: TGTGCCAGCAGACCCTACCGAGTCTCCTACAATGAGCAGTTCTTC.

This chain links TRBV6-5 with TRBJ1-2; D gene unclear. Trimming cost V 4 bases and J 3 bases, with 15 bases left between them. The V gene's germline CDR1 is MNHEY and CDR2 SVGAGI. The CDR3 runs to 15 residues. CDR3 sequence: CASSSRVSGYYGYTF. The CDR3 DNA is TGTGCCAGCAGTTCCCGTGTATCGGGGTACTATGGCTACACCTTC.

The rearrangement joins TRBV25-1 to TRBJ1-1; D gene ambiguous. The germline gives CDR1 MGHDK, CDR2 SYGVNS. The CDR3 has 12 residues. Between the trimmed V and J ends, which lost 6 bases and 5 bases, there was a span of 10 bases. The CDR3, as DNA: TGTGCCAGCAGGGCACGTGCGACTGAAGCTTTCTTT. Encoded protein: CASRARATEAFF.

This chain connects TRBV7-2 to TRBJ2-7, with 14 bases that match TRBD2. This CDR3 is built from 15 residues. Germline V CDR1 and CDR2: SGHTA, FQGNSA. The J segment lost 3 bases and the V segment lost 3 bases, leaving 1 base of the junction unmatched. The CDR3 loop reads CASSLGLAGVYEQYF. The CDR3 DNA is TGTGCCAGCAGCTTGGGACTAGCGGGAGTCTACGAGCAGTACTTC.

The chain combines TRBV9 with TRBJ1-5; 7 bases agree with TRBD1. This CDR3 is 15 amino acids long. Looked up from germline, CDR1 is SGDLS and CDR2 is YYNGEE. Germline trimming cut 0 bases from V and 7 bases from J; bases unmatched to any gene: 7. CDR3 residues: CASSVGGGGGQPQHF. CDR3 bases: TGTGCCAGCAGCGTAGGAGGGGGCGGGGGGCAGCCCCAGCATTTT.

The chain is built from TRBV19 and TRBJ2-1; D may be TRBD2 (6 bases). Germline V CDR1 and CDR2: LNHDA, SQIVND (reference sequence). The V end lost 3 bases, the J end lost 0 bases, and 9 bases lay between the germline ends. The CDR3 covers 15 residues. CDR3 nucleotides: TGTGCCAGTAGTATGGCCGGGAGCTCCTACAATGAGCAGTTCTTC. This translates into CASSMAGSSYNEQFF.

The chain combines TRBV13 with TRBJ2-5; TRBD2 is a possible D gene (6 bases). V was trimmed by 5 bases and J by 0 bases, leaving 13 bases between them. Germline CDR1 and CDR2: PRHDT and FYEKMQ (reference sequence). There are 15 residues in the CDR3. CDR3 bases: TGTGCCAGCAGCCCCCGGGTAGCGGACCAAGAGACCCAGTACTTC. Protein: CASSPRVADQETQYF.

This clone was detected once. V is TRBV15 and J is TRBJ2-3, with TRBD2 identical over 12 bases. Germline CDR1 reads LNHNV; CDR2 reads YYDKDF (reference sequence). The trim removed 3 bases at V and 3 bases at J, leaving 7 bases unmatched. The CDR3 extends over 17 amino acids. The CDR3: CATSRERLAGVTDTQYF. Written as DNA, the CDR3 is TGTGCCACCAGCAGGGAGAGACTAGCGGGAGTTACAGATACGCAGTATTTT.

The V and J genes are TRBV13 and TRBJ2-2; tentatively, D is TRBD1 (5 bases). This CDR3 region has 14 residues. V was cut by 6 bases and J by 1 base, with 9 bases left in between. CDR1 and CDR2 (germline): PRHDT, FYEKMQ (reference sequence). The CDR3 DNA reads as TGTGCCAGCAGTCTGACAGAGAACACCGGGGAGCTGTTTTTT. Translating gives CASSLTENTGELFF.

The rearrangement joins TRBV27 to TRBJ2-2; D is uncertain. The CDR3 loop spans 14 amino acids. The V end was cut by 4 bases, the J end by 3 bases, with 9 bases between. Germline assignment: CDR1 MNHEY and CDR2 SMNVEV (reference sequence). The CDR3 protein is CASSSGIYTGELFF. CDR3 in DNA: TGTGCCAGCAGTTCCGGAATCTACACCGGGGAGCTGTTTTTT.

This clone was seen a handful of times. The rearrangement uses TRBV5-1 and TRBJ2-1; 11 bases are a match to TRBD1. CDR3 size: 15 residues. Germline assignment: CDR1 SGHRS and CDR2 YFSETQ. V lost 2 bases, J lost 3 bases, and 1 base stayed unmatched. CDR3 DNA: TGCGCCAGCAGCTTCGGGACAGGGGGCTACAATGAGCAGTTCTTC. Its protein product is CASSFGTGGYNEQFF.

The chain carries TRBV7-9 and TRBJ2-3; 9 nucleotides align to TRBD1. Trimming cost V 6 bases and J 4 bases; bases outside gene matches: 2. The length of the CDR3 is 13 residues. The germline CDR1 and CDR2 sequences are SEHNR and FQNEAQ (reference sequence). The CDR3 loop is CASSNRGPDTQYF. The CDR3 DNA follows: TGTGCCAGCAGTAACAGGGGGCCAGATACGCAGTATTTT.

This chain uses TRBV27 with TRBJ2-1, with D perhaps TRBD2 (6 bases). The CDR3 loop spans 15 amino acids. The germline V and J ends were trimmed by 3 bases and 1 base, with 10 bases remaining between them. CDR1 is MNHEY, CDR2 SMNVEV, per germline (reference sequence). The CDR3 sequence: CASSFSGGSYNEQFF. CDR3 sequence (DNA): TGTGCCAGCAGTTTTTCCGGAGGGTCCTACAATGAGCAGTTCTTC.

V usage is TRBV10-1 and J usage is TRBJ2-7, with TRBD2 matching 11 bases. Trimming removed 3 bases from V and 4 bases from J; junction bases left unmatched: 5. CDR1 is WNHNN, CDR2 SYGVQD, per germline (reference sequence). The length of the CDR3 is 15 residues. The CDR3 nucleotides read TGCGCCAGCAGTGACCTCGGGACTAGCGGATACGAGCAGTACTTC. It specifies CASSDLGTSGYEQYF.

This clone was found once. The chain combines TRBV19 with TRBJ2-6, with D unclear. Deletions cut 4 bases from V and 5 bases from J, with 12 bases between. There are 15 residues in the CDR3. The germline V gene encodes CDR1 LNHDA and CDR2 SQIVND (reference sequence). CDR3: CASSKSQSRANVLTF. The CDR3 DNA reads TGTGCCAGTAGTAAATCACAAAGTCGGGCCAACGTCCTGACTTTC.